This is a list of T cell receptor beta chains from one sample in a study of T cells in lung cancer brain metastases. The data were produced by immunoSEQ multiplex PCR, yet TCRdb's version contains in-frame clones alone and is incomplete. The sample holds about 3,400 clones, around 90% seen once. Material for sequencing was tumor tissue from the primary lung tumor. These receptors all come from a man in his 70s with non-small cell lung cancer. Each CDR3 is given with its conserved first and last residue. D genes are given only for firm matches. The size field is filled for only some rows; it gives once, few, many or a size class.

V gene,D gene,clone size,J gene,CDR3 protein
TRBV11-3,.,.,TRBJ2-3,CASSLEEPCTDTQYF
TRBV11-2,.,once,TRBJ1-2,CASSFGTYGYTF
TRBV7-6,TRBD2,.,TRBJ2-3,CASSLGLAGGTTDTQYF
TRBV28,.,.,TRBJ2-5,CASSLWQGGLEETQYF
TRBV7-9,.,.,TRBJ1-3,CASSLVGGNTIYF
TRBV5-1,.,.,TRBJ2-7,CASSPLKGVDYEQYF
TRBV5-6,TRBD2,.,TRBJ2-6,CASSLERGTRANVLTF
TRBV18,.,once,TRBJ1-1,CASSGNTEAFF
TRBV2,.,.,TRBJ1-1,CASSRAGKNTEAFF
TRBV5-6,.,.,TRBJ1-1,CASSWRSGPSQGAFF
TRBV7-9,.,.,TRBJ2-1,CASSLQGIEQFF
TRBV7-9,TRBD1,.,TRBJ2-5,CASSLGRTGSGQETQYF
TRBV9,.,.,TRBJ2-1,CANSVGNYNNEQFF
TRBV6-5,.,.,TRBJ2-2,CASSPLGANTGELFF
TRBV6-5,.,.,TRBJ1-2,CASSITNYGYTF
TRBV6-1,TRBD2,once,TRBJ2-3,CASSEAWAGGGTDTQYF
TRBV5-1,TRBD2,once,TRBJ2-1,CASSRGLDTEQFF
TRBV6-1,.,.,TRBJ2-7,CASRPGQTLYEQYF
TRBV5-5,TRBD1,once,TRBJ1-4,CASSSGTVHEKLFF
TRBV9,TRBD2,.,TRBJ2-3,CASSVEGGGPTDTQYF
TRBV19,.,.,TRBJ1-5,CASKLRDGDQPQHF
TRBV5-4,.,.,TRBJ2-1,CASRSSRSYNEQFF
TRBV12-5,TRBD1,.,TRBJ1-6,CASGPRDSGRGSPLHF
TRBV7-2,.,.,TRBJ2-5,CASSLGTGLWGETQYF
TRBV21-1,.,.,TRBJ2-7,CASRKGTGVSSYEQYF
TRBV13,.,.,TRBJ2-1,CASSLAAYNEQFF
TRBV6-6,.,few,TRBJ1-5,CASIRDPNQPQHF
TRBV5-1,.,once,TRBJ1-1,CASSLGRGYTEAFF
TRBV7-2,.,.,TRBJ1-5,CASSPRPPVYNQPQHF
TRBV14,TRBD1,once,TRBJ2-5,CASSHRDSQETQYF
TRBV7-9,.,.,TRBJ2-7,CASSGSGGDTGEQYF
TRBV11-2,.,.,TRBJ1-5,CASSLDRGNQPQHF
TRBV2,.,.,TRBJ2-7,CASSETRSRYEQYF
TRBV7-9,.,.,TRBJ2-2,CASSPTRGLGGELFF